One and the same sample provided the 13 T cell receptor beta chains below, sequenced in a study of T cells expressing NK-cell markers. TCRdb re-called the 5' RACE reads; one entry per CDR3 protein, DNA not given. The sample totals around 550,000 distinct CDR3 sequences. Sequenced sample: blood T cells: a sorted CD56 or NKG2C T cell subset, CD4+ or CD8+ T cells, or bulk PBMC T cells (not recorded which). Receptors were obtained from a man aged 18 to 30 in good health.

The CDR3 loop is CASSPKRGGLGMNTEAFF. The rearrangement links TRBV7-8 to TRBJ1-1; absent DNA, TCRdb's TRBD1 call cannot be checked. The germline CDR1 and CDR2 sequences are SGHVS and FQNEAQ. This CDR3 spans 18 amino acids.

The chain has TRBV6-2 or TRBV6-3 and TRBJ2-1. The CDR3 contains 13 residues. Germline CDR1 and CDR2: MNHEY and SVGEGT. The CDR3 spells CASRDQQVNEQFF.

The J gene is TRBJ2-1, the V gene TRBV5-1; TCRdb's D call, TRBD2, is unchecked because there is no DNA. The germline V gene encodes CDR1 SGHRS and CDR2 YFSETQ. There are 16 residues in the CDR3. The CDR3 sequence: CASSLVSASGSNEQFF.

The chain recombines TRBV9 with TRBJ1-1. The CDR3 is 12 amino acids. The germline CDR1 and CDR2 sequences are SGDLS and YYNGEE. The CDR3 protein is CASRTANTEAFF.

The chain uses TRBV7-3 and TRBJ2-3. CDR1 SGHTA and CDR2 FQGTGA come from the germline V gene. This CDR3 is 15 amino acids long. CDR3 region: CASSFGGLMEDTQYF.

V gene TRBV5-5 combines with J gene TRBJ2-7; checking the TCRdb D call of TRBD2 is not possible without DNA. Germline values: CDR1 SGHKS, CDR2 YYEKEE (reference sequence). CDR3 length: 15 residues. Here the CDR3 reads CASSSPGTILPEQYF.

This chain joins TRBV7-6 and TRBJ2-7. The CDR3 sequence is 15 residues long. Germline values: CDR1 SGHVS, CDR2 FNYEAQ. Here the CDR3 reads CASSSPYASPYEQYF.

V is TRBV11-2 and J is TRBJ2-3; without DNA, the TCRdb call of TRBD1 cannot be checked. CDR3 size: 16 residues. CDR1 SGHAT and CDR2 FQNNGV come from the germline V gene. CDR3 protein: CASSLDWTRGSDTQYF.

The V and J genes are TRBV20-1 and TRBJ1-1; TCRdb reports TRBD1, a call that lacks DNA to check it against. The CDR3 sequence is 14 residues long. Germline CDR1 is DFQATT and CDR2 is SNEGSKA (reference sequence). CDR3 residues: CSARKGGRGTEAFF.

The chain combines TRBV30 with TRBJ2-7. There are 12 residues in the CDR3. Germline lookup yields CDR1 GTSNPN and CDR2 SVGIG (reference sequence). Here the CDR3 reads CALNDRIHEQYF.

The chain has TRBV27 and TRBJ2-1; as DNA is missing, the TRBD2 call by TCRdb cannot be tested. The CDR3 totals 13 residues. From germline, CDR1 is MNHEY and CDR2 SMNVEV (reference sequence). The CDR3 loop is CASSLAGGSEQFF.

This sequence joins TRBV5-1 and TRBJ2-5; no DNA is available, so the TRBD1 call from TCRdb remains unchecked. Germline-derived CDR1 and CDR2 are SGHRS and YFSETQ. The CDR3 contains 15 residues. The CDR3 spells CASSFLTANGETQYF.

The CDR3 sequence is CASSYSSRPQGQGIYNEQFF. The chain carries TRBV6-2 or TRBV6-3 and TRBJ2-1; the TCRdb D gene call, TRBD1, has no DNA to confirm it. The CDR3 spans 20 residues. Germline values: CDR1 MNHEY, CDR2 SVGEGT.